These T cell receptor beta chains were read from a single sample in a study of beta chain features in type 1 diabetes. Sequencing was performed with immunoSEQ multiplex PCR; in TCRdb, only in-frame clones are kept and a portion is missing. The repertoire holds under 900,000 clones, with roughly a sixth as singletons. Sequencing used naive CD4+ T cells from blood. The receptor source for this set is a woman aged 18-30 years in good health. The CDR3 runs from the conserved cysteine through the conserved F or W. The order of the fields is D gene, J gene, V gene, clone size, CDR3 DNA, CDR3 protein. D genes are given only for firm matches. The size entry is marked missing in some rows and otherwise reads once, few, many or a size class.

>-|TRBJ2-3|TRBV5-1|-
TGCGCCAGCAGCCCCAGCGGTACCTCAGATACGCAGTATTTT
CASSPSGTSDTQYF
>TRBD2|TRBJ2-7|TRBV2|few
TGTGCCAGCAGGGGACTAGCGGCCTACGAGCAGTACTTC
CASRGLAAYEQYF
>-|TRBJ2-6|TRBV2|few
TGTGCCAGCAGTTTGACAGACTTCACCTCTGGGGCCAACGTCCTGACTTTC
CASSLTDFTSGANVLTF
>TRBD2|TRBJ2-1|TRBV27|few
TGTGCCAGCAGTCCCGGCGGACTAGCGGTCAGCTCCTACAATGAGCAGTTCTTC
CASSPGGLAVSSYNEQFF
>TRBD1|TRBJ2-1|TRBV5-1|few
TGCGCCAGCAGCTCAACCGGGACAGGCCCATACAATGAGCAGTTCTTC
CASSSTGTGPYNEQFF
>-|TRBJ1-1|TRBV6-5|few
TGTGCCAGCAGTTACTCTGGACTCCGAGAAGCTTTCTTT
CASSYSGLREAFF
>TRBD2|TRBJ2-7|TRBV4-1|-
TGCGCCAGCAGCCAAGACTGGTCTAGCGGGAGGATCGTGATCTACGAGCAGTACTTC
CASSQDWSSGRIVIYEQYF
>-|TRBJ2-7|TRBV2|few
TGTGCCAGCAGTGAACTCCCCCAGACTAGCTCCTACGAGCAGTACTTC
CASSELPQTSSYEQYF
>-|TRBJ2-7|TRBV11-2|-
TGTGCCAGCAGCTTAGTAGACTCCTACGAGCAGTACTTC
CASSLVDSYEQYF
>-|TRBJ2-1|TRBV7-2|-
TGTGCCAGCAGCCCAGGGGGGGGCCATGAGCAGTTCTTC
CASSPGGGHEQFF
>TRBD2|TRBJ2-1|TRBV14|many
TGTGCCAGCAGCCTGTGGACTAGCGGGAGTAATGAGCAGTTCTTC
CASSLWTSGSNEQFF
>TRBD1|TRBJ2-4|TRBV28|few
TGTGCCAGCAGTTCTTACAGGGGACCCAAAAACATTCAGTACTTC
CASSSYRGPKNIQYF
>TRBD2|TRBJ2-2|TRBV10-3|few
TGTGCCATCAGTGAAGATGGTAGAGGTTGGCGGGAGGGCCTCGGGGAGCTGTTTTTT
CAISEDGRGWREGLGELFF
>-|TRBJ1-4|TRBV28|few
TGTGCCAGCAGTCATGCGAGAAGAGCAACTAATGAAAAACTGTTTTTT
CASSHARRATNEKLFF
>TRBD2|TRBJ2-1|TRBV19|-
TGTGCCAGTAGTCACGGACTAGCGGTAAGAAATGAGCAGTTCTTC
CASSHGLAVRNEQFF
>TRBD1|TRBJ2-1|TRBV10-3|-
TGTGCCATCAGCCACGGGACAGGGGTTAATGAGCAGTTCTTC
CAISHGTGVNEQFF
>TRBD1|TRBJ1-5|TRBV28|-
TGTGCCAGCAGTTCCCCCCGACAGGGAGATAGCAATCAGCCCCAGCATTTT
CASSSPRQGDSNQPQHF